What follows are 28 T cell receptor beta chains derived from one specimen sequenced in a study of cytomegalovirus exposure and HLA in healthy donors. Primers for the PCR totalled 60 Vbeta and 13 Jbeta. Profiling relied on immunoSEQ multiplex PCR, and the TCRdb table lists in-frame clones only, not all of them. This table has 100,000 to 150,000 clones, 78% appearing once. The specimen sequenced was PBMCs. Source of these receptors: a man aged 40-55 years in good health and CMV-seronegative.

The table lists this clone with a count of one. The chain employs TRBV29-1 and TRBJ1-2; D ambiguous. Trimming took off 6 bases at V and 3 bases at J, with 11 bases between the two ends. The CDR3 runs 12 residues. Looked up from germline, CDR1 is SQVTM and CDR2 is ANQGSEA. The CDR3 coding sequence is TGCAGCGTAGGTGGGCTTTACTATGGCTACACCTTC. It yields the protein CSVGGLYYGYTF.

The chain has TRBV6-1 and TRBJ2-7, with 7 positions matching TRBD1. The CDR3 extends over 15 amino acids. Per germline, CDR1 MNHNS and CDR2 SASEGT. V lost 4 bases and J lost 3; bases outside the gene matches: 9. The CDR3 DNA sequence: TGTGCCAGCAGTGTAGACTCATCAGGGGGCTACGAGCAGTACTTC. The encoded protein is CASSVDSSGGYEQYF.

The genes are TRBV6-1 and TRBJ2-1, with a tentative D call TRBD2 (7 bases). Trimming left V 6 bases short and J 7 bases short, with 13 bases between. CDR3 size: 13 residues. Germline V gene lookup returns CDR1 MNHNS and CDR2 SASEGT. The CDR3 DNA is TGTGCCAGCAGATACAGGGAGGGAAATGAGCAGTTCTTC. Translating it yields CASRYREGNEQFF.

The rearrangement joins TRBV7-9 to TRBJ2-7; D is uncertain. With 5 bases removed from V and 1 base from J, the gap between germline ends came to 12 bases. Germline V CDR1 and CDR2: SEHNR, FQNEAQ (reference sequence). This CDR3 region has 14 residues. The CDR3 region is CASSLAVASYEQYF. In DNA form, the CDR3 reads TGTGCCAGCAGCCTGGCCGTAGCATCCTACGAGCAGTACTTC.

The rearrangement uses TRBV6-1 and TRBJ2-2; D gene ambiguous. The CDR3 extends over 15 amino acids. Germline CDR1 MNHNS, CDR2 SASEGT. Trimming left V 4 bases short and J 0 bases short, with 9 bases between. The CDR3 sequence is CASSVRYANTGELFF. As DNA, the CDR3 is TGTGCCAGCAGTGTACGGTACGCGAACACCGGGGAGCTGTTTTTT.

For the CDR3, the DNA is TGTGCCAGCCTGCGGCTAGCGGGGGCCTCAGATACGCAGTATTTT. This sequence encodes CASLRLAGASDTQYF. V usage is TRBV2 and J usage is TRBJ2-3; 10 bases agree with TRBD2. The CDR3 consists of 15 residues. Trimming took 8 bases from V and 4 from J; bases not matched to a gene: 9. Germline V gene sequence: CDR1 SNHLY, CDR2 FYNNEI.

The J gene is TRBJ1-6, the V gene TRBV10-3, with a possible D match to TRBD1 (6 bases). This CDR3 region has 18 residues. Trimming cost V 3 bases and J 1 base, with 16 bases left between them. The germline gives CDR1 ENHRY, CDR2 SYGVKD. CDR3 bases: TGTGCCATCAGTGACCCCGAGGGGGTGGGATCCTATAATTCACCCCTCCACTTT. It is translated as CAISDPEGVGSYNSPLHF.

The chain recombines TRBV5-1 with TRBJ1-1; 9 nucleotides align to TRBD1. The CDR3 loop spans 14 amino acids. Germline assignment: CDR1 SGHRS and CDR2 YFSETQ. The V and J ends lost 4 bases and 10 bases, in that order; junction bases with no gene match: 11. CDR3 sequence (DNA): TGCGCCAGCAGCACGGGACAGGGCGAAATCGGAGCTTTCTTT. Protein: CASSTGQGEIGAFF.

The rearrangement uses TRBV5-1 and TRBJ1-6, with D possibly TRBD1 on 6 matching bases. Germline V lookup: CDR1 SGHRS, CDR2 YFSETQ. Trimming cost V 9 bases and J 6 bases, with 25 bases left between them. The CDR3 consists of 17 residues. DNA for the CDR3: TGCGCCAAGAAAGGGACACCATTCCCGGCCGGTAATTCACCCCTCCACTTT. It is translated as CAKKGTPFPAGNSPLHF.

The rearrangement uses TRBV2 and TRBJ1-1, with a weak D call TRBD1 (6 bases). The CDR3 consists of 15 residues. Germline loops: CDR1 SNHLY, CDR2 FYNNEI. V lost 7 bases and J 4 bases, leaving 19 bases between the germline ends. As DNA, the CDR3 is TGTGCCAGCACTCTCGGGGGGGGCAAGCCCACTGAAGCTTTCTTT. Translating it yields CASTLGGGKPTEAFF.

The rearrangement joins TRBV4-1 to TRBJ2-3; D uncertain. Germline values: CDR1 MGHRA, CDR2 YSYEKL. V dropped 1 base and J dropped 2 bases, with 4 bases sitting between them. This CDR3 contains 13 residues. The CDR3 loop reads CASSQGLTDTQYF. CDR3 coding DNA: TGCGCCAGCAGCCAAGGACTCACAGATACGCAGTATTTT.

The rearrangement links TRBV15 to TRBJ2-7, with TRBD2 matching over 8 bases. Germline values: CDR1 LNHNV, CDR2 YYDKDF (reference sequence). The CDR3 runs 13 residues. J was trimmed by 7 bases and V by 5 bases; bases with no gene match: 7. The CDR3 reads CATSFGLASEQYF. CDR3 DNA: TGTGCCACCAGCTTCGGACTAGCTAGTGAGCAGTACTTC.

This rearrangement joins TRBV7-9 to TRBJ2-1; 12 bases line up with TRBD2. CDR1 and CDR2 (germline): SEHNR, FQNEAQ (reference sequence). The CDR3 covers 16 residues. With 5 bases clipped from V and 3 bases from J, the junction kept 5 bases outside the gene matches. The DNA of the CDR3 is TGTGCCAGCAGCCAGAGGACTAGCGGGGACTACAATGAGCAGTTCTTC. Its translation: CASSQRTSGDYNEQFF. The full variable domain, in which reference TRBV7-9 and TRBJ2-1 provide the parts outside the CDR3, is DTGVSQNPRHKITKRGQNVTFRCDPISEHNRLYWYRQTLGQGPEFLTYFQNEAQLEKSRLLSDRFSAERPKGSFSTLEIQRTEQGDSAMYLCASSQRTSGDYNEQFFGPGTRLTVL.

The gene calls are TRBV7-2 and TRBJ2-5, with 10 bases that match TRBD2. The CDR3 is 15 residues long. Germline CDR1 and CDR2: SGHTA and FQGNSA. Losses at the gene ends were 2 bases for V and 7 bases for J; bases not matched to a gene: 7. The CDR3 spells CASSLSSGGAGTQYF. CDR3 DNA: TGTGCCAGCAGCTTATCCAGCGGGGGGGCGGGGACCCAGTACTTC.

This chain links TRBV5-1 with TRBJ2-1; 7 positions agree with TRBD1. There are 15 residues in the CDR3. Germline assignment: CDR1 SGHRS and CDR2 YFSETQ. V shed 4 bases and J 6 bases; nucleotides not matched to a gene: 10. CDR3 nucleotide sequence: TGCGCCAGCAGCCTATACAGGGGATCGCGCAATGAGCAGTTCTTC. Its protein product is CASSLYRGSRNEQFF. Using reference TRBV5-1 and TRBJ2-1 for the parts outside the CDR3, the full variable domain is KAGVTQTPRYLIKTRGQQVTLSCSPISGHRSVSWYQQTPGQGLQFLFEYFSETQRNKGNFPGRFSGRQFSNSRSEMNVSTLELGDSALYLCASSLYRGSRNEQFFGPGTRLTVL.

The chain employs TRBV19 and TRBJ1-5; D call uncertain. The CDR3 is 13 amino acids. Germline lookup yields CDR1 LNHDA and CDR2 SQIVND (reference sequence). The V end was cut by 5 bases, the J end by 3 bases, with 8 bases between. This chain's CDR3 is CASSFRSNQPQHF. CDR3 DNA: TGTGCCAGTAGTTTCAGGTCCAATCAGCCCCAGCATTTT.

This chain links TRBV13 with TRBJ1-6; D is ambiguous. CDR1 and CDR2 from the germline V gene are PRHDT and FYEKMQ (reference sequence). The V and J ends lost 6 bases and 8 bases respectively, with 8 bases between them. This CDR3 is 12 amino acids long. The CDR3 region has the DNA TGTGCCAGCAGGGCAGGTTATTCACCCCTCCACTTT. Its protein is CASRAGYSPLHF.

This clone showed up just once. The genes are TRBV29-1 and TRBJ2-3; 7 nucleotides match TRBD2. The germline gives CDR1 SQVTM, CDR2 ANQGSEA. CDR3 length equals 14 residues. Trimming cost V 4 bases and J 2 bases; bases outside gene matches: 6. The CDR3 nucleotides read TGCAGCGTTGTCCGGGGGGTAGTCACAGATACGCAGTATTTT. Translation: CSVVRGVVTDTQYF.

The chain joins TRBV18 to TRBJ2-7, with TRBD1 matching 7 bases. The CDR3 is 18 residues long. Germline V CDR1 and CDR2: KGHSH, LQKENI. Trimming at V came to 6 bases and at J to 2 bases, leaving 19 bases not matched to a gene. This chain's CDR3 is CASSLLTGKGKTAYEQYF. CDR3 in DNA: TGTGCCAGCTCTCTACTGACAGGGAAGGGGAAGACTGCCTACGAGCAGTACTTC.

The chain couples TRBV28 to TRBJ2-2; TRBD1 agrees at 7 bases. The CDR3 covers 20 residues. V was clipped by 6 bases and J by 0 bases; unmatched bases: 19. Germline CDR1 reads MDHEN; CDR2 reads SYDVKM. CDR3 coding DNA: TGTGCCAGCAGCCTCCCCTGGACAGGCTTATACTCCGCGAACACCGGGGAGCTGTTTTTT. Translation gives CASSLPWTGLYSANTGELFF.

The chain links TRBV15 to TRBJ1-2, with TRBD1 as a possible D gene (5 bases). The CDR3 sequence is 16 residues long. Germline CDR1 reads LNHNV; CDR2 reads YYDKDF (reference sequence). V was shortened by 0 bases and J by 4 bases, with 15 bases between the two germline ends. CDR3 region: CATSRDRGDGSYGYTF. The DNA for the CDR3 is TGTGCCACCAGCAGAGATCGGGGGGACGGCAGCTATGGCTACACCTTC.

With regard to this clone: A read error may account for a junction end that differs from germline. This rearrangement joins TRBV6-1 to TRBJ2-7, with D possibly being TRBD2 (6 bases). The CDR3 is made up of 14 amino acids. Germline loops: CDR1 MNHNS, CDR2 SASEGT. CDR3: CASSESGERNEQCF. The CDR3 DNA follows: TGTGCCAGCAGTGAATCGGGGGAACGCAACGAGCAGTGCTTC.

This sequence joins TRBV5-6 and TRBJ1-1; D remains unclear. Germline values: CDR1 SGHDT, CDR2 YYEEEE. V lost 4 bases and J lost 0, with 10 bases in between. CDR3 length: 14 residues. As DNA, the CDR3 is TGTGCCAGCAGCGTACAGAGCATGAACACTGAAGCTTTCTTT. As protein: CASSVQSMNTEAFF. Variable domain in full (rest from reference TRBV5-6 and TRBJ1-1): DAGVTQSPTHLIKTRGQQVTLRCSPKSGHDTVSWYQQALGQGPQFIFQYYEEEERQRGNFPDRFSGHQFPNYSSELNVNALLLGDSALYLCASSVQSMNTEAFFGQGTRLTVV.

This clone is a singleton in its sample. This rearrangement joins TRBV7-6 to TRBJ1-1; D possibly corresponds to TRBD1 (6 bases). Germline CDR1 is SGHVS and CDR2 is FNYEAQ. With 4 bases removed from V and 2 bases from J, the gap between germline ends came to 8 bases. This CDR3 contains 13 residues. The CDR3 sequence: CASSYGGNTEAFF. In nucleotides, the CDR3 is TGTGCCAGCAGCTATGGGGGCAACACTGAAGCTTTCTTT.

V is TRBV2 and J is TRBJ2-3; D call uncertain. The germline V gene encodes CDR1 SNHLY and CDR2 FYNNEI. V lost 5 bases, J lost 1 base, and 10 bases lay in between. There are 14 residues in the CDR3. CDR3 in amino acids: CASSRQAGTDTQYF. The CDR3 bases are TGTGCCAGCAGTCGGCAGGCTGGCACAGATACGCAGTATTTT.

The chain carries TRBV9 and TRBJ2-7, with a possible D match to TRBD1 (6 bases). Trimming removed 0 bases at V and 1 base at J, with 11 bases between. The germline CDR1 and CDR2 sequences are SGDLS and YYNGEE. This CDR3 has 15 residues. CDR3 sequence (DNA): TGTGCCAGCAGCGTAGCCGACGGACAGTCCTACGAGCAGTACTTC. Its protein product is CASSVADGQSYEQYF. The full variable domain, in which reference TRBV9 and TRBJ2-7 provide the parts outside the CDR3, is DSGVTQTPKHLITATGQRVTLRCSPRSGDLSVYWYQQSLDQGLQFLIQYYNGEERAKGNILERFSAQQFPDLHSELNLSSLELGDSALYFCASSVADGQSYEQYFGPGTRLTVT.

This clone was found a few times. Written as DNA, the CDR3 is TGTGCCAGCATGGGGGGGCAGAGCCCCTCCTACGAGCAGTACTTC. Translated: CASMGGQSPSYEQYF. V is TRBV6-5 and J is TRBJ2-7; a possible D gene is TRBD2 (7 bases). V was shortened by 7 bases and J by 0 bases, with 16 bases between the two germline ends. Germline V gene data show CDR1 as MNHEY and CDR2 as SVGAGI. The CDR3 runs to 15 residues.

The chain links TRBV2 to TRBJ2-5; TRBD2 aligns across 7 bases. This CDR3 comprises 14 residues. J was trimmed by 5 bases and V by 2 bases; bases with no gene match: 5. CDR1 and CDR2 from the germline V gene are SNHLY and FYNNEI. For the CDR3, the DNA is TGTGCCAGCAGTGAAAGCGGGGTCCGGGAGACCCAGTACTTC. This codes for CASSESGVRETQYF.